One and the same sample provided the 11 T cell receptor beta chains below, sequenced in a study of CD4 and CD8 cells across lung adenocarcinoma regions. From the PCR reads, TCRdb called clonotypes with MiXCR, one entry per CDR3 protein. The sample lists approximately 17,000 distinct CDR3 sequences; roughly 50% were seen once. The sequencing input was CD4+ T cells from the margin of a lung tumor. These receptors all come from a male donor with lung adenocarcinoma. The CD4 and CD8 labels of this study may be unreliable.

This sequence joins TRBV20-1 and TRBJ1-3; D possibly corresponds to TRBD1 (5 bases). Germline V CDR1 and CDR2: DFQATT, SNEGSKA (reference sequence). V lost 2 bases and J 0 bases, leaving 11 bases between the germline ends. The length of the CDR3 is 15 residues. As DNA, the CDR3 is TGCAGTGCTAGACGCACCGGGGCCTCTGGAAACACCATATATTTT. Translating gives CSARRTGASGNTIYF.

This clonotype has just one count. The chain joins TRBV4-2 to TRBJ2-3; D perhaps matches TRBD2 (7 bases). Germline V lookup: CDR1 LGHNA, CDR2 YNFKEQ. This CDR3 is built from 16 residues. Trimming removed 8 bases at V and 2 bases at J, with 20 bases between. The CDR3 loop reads CASGGDGGTATDTQYF. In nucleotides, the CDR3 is TGTGCCAGCGGGGGGGACGGGGGCACCGCCACAGATACGCAGTATTTT.

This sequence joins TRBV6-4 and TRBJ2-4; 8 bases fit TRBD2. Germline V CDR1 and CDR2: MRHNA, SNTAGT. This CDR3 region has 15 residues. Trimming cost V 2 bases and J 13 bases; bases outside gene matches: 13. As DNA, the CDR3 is TGTGCCAGCAGTGACGGGAGCGGGAGCAAAAACACGCAGTACTTC. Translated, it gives CASSDGSGSKNTQYF.

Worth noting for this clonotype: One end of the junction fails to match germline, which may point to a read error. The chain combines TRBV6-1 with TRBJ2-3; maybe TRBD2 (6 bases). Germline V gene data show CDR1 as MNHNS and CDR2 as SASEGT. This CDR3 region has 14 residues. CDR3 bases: TGTGCCAGCACGCGGGATTGGGCCACAAACACGCAGTATTTC. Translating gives CASTRDWATNTQYF.

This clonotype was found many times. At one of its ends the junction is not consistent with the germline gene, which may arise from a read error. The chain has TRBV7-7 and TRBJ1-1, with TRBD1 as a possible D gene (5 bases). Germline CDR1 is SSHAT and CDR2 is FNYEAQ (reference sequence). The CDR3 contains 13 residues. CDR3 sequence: CASSLDRNTEAFF. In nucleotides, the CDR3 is TGTGCTAGCAGCCTAGACAGGAACACTGAAGCTTTCTTT.

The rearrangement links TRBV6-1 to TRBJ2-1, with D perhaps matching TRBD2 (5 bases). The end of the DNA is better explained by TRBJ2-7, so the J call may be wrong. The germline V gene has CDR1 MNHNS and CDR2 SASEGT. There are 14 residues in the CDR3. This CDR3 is CASRPIGLAPEQYF. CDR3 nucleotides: TGTGCCAGCAGACCTATAGGACTTGCCCCCGAGCAGTACTTC.

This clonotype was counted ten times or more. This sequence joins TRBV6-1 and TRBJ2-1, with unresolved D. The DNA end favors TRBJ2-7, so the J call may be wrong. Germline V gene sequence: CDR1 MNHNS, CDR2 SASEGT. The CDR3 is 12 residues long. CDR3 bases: TGTGCCAGCAGCCCTAGGAGCTACGAGCAGTACTTC. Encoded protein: CASSPRSYEQYF.

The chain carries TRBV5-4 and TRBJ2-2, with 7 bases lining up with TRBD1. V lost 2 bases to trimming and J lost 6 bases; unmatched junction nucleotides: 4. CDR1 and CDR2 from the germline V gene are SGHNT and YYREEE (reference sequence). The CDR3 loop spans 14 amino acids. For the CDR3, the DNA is TGTGCCAGCAGCTTAGGGCAGGGGGCCGGGGAGCTGTTTTTT. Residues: CASSLGQGAGELFF. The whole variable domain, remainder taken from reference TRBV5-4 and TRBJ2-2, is ETGVTQSPTHLIKTRGQQVTLRCSSQSGHNTVSWYQQALGQGPQFIFQYYREEENGRGNFPPRFSGLQFPNYSSELNVNALELDDSALYLCASSLGQGAGELFFGEGSRLTVL.

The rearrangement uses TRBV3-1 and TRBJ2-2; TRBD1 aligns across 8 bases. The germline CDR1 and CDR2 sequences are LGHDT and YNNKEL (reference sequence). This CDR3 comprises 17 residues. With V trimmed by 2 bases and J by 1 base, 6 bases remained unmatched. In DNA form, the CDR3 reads TGTGCCAGCAGCCAACTTTCCGGGACAGGGAACACCGGGGAGCTGTTTTTT. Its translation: CASSQLSGTGNTGELFF.

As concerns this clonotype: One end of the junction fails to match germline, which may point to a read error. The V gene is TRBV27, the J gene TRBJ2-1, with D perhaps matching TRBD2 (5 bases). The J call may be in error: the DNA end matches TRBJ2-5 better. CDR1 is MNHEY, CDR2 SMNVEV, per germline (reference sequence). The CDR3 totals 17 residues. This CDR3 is CASCAGRGGSDKDTQYF. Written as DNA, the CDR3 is TGTGCCAGCTGTGCGGGCCGAGGAGGTTCTGACAAAGATACCCAGTACTTC.

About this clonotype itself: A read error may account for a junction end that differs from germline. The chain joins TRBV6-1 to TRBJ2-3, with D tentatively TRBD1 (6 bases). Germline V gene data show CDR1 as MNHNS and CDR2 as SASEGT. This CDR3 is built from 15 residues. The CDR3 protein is CASSQGLWHKDTQYF. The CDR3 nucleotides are TGTGCCAGCAGTCAGGGGCTGTGGCACAAAGATACTCAGTATTTT.